Presented here are 19 T cell receptor beta chains from one specimen sequenced in a study of blood T cells in healthy people across ages (dated by TCRdb to between 2014 and 2017). The method behind the library was 5' RACE. This sample was sequenced with an Illumina HiSeq 2500. A second about 6 to 11 cycle PCR used a sample-barcoded 5' primer and a J-beta primer mix. TCRdb reprocessing: public reads trimmed at Q25 with fastp, clones called with MiXCR, in-frame beta chains kept. Each CDR3 protein gets just one entry, which takes the most common genes and DNA from the rows behind it. The sample records 710,000 or so distinct CDR3 sequences, roughly 20% of which are singletons. The ten largest clonotypes hold 22% of the sample. Input material: blood. These receptors were collected from a man in his sixties or seventies in good health.

The V call is TRBV28, the J call TRBJ1-1, with a weak D call TRBD1 (6 bases). This CDR3 has 14 amino acids. V lost 5 bases, J lost 5 bases, and 15 bases lay in between. The germline V gene has CDR1 MDHEN and CDR2 SYDVKM. In DNA, the CDR3 is TGTGCCAGCAGTAACAGGGCCGGCGCGACTGAAGCTTTCTTT. Translated, it gives CASSNRAGATEAFF.

The CDR3 bases are TGTGCCAGCCTGGGACACATGAACACTGAAGCTTTCTTT. Protein product: CASLGHMNTEAFF. The chain combines TRBV27 with TRBJ1-1, with D possibly being TRBD1 (6 bases). This CDR3 region has 13 residues. Germline CDR1 is MNHEY and CDR2 is SMNVEV (reference sequence). V shed 8 bases and J shed 0 bases, with 10 bases lying between them.

This clonotype has a single count. This chain joins TRBV14 and TRBJ2-3; either TRBD1 or TRBD2 may supply D (5 bases each). V was clipped by 3 bases and J by 1 base, with 11 bases between them. The CDR3 totals 15 residues. Germline CDR1 SGHDN, CDR2 FVKESK. CDR3 sequence: CASSHLGPGTDTQYF. DNA for the CDR3: TGTGCCAGCAGCCACCTGGGACCCGGCACAGATACGCAGTATTTT.

This clonotype came up many times. The chain links TRBV5-1 to TRBJ1-1; D possibly corresponds to TRBD1 (5 bases). Deletions cut 5 bases from V and 5 bases from J, with 16 bases between. Germline CDR1 reads SGHRS; CDR2 reads YFSETQ. The CDR3 has 14 residues. For the CDR3, the DNA is TGCGCCAGCAGTATCGTCGTGGGGGATACTGAAGCTTTCTTT. It translates to CASSIVVGDTEAFF.

The rearrangement joins TRBV3-1 to TRBJ1-1; D ambiguous. Germline loops: CDR1 LGHDT, CDR2 YNNKEL (reference sequence). The V end was cut by 1 base, the J end by 1 base, with 7 bases between. The CDR3 sequence is 14 residues long. CDR3 in amino acids: CASSQVSGNTEAFF. The CDR3 bases are TGTGCCAGCAGCCAAGTATCGGGGAACACTGAAGCTTTCTTT.

There are a few counts of this clonotype. This chain links TRBV9 with TRBJ2-5, with D possibly matching TRBD1 (6 bases). The CDR3 length is 14 residues. Germline CDR1 and CDR2: SGDLS and YYNGEE. V dropped 2 bases and J dropped 9 bases, with 17 bases sitting between them. The CDR3 DNA reads as TGTGCCAGCAGCGTCCGGGACAATCCCGGGGCCCAGTACTTC. Its translation: CASSVRDNPGAQYF.

This clonotype was recorded a few times. The rearrangement uses TRBV12-3 or TRBV12-4 and TRBJ2-5; a possible D gene is TRBD2 (5 bases). The CDR3 has 13 residues. V was clipped by 6 bases and J by 7 bases, with 15 bases between them. CDR3 sequence (DNA): TGTGCCAGCAGGTCCCTTTTCGGAGGGACCCAGTACTTC. Encoded protein: CASRSLFGGTQYF.

This clonotype was seen a few times. J is TRBJ2-3 and V is TRBV9, with 13 nucleotides matching TRBD2. Losses at the gene ends were 4 bases for V and 2 bases for J; bases not matched to a gene: 4. CDR1 SGDLS and CDR2 YYNGEE come from the germline V gene. This CDR3 region has 16 residues. The CDR3: CASSIGLAGVTDTQYF. CDR3 DNA: TGTGCCAGCAGCATTGGACTAGCGGGAGTCACAGATACGCAGTATTTT.

In regard to this clonotype: One junction end does not reproduce the germline sequence, and a read error may be involved. This chain uses TRBV12-3 or TRBV12-4 with TRBJ2-3; the D gene is possibly TRBD2 (6 bases). The CDR3 has 12 amino acids. CDR3 in DNA: TGTGCCAGCAGTCCGTGGACTACACAGAGGCACTTT. It yields the protein CASSPWTTQRHF.

This CDR3 is CASSSLGGTWNEQFF. In DNA, the CDR3 is TGTGCCAGCAGCTCCTTGGGGGGGACGTGGAATGAGCAGTTCTTC. This chain joins TRBV11-2 and TRBJ2-1; 7 bases line up with TRBD2. Germline V gene lookup returns CDR1 SGHAT and CDR2 FQNNGV. This CDR3 has 15 amino acids. Losses at the gene ends were 4 bases for V and 7 bases for J; bases not matched to a gene: 10.

This clonotype has just a few counts. The V gene is TRBV29-1, the J gene TRBJ1-3; no reliable D call. Germline CDR1 reads SQVTM; CDR2 reads ANQGSEA. The V and J ends lost 6 bases and 0 bases respectively, with 9 bases between them. CDR3 length: 13 residues. The CDR3 DNA follows: TGCAGCGTACTCGACCGCTCTGGAAACACCATATATTTT. Its protein product is CSVLDRSGNTIYF.

This clonotype appeared a few times. This chain connects TRBV12-3 or TRBV12-4 to TRBJ2-1; 10 nucleotides align to TRBD1. Losses at the gene ends were 8 bases for V and 7 bases for J; bases not matched to a gene: 5. CDR3 length equals 13 residues. The CDR3 is CASGDRGRNEQFF. The CDR3 DNA reads TGTGCCAGCGGCGACAGGGGGCGGAATGAGCAGTTCTTC.

This clonotype was counted a single time. V usage is TRBV29-1 and J usage is TRBJ2-2; no firm D call. V gave up 2 bases and J gave up 1 base, with 5 bases separating them. Germline V gene lookup returns CDR1 SQVTM and CDR2 ANQGSEA. This CDR3 spans 13 amino acids. The chain's CDR3 is CSVEWENTGELFF. The CDR3 DNA sequence: TGCAGCGTTGAATGGGAGAACACCGGGGAGCTGTTTTTT.

This clonotype was seen repeatedly, ten times or more. The chain recombines TRBV9 with TRBJ2-1; unclear D gene. Germline V gene data show CDR1 as SGDLS and CDR2 as YYNGEE. This CDR3 region has 14 residues. Trimming left V 0 bases short and J 7 bases short, with 11 bases between. The chain's CDR3 is CASSVEVAGNEQFF. In DNA form, the CDR3 reads TGTGCCAGCAGCGTAGAAGTGGCCGGGAATGAGCAGTTCTTC. Drawing the rest from reference TRBV9 and TRBJ2-1, the complete variable domain is DSGVTQTPKHLITATGQRVTLRCSPRSGDLSVYWYQQSLDQGLQFLIQYYNGEERAKGNILERFSAQQFPDLHSELNLSSLELGDSALYFCASSVEVAGNEQFFGPGTRLTVL.

The CDR3 spells CASSPLQWDEQYF. DNA for the CDR3: TGTGCCAGCAGTCCTCTACAATGGGACGAGCAGTACTTC. The rearrangement joins TRBV27 to TRBJ2-7; D gene unclear. CDR1 MNHEY and CDR2 SMNVEV come from the germline V gene (reference sequence). This CDR3 has 13 amino acids. Trimming took off 5 bases at V and 5 bases at J, with 13 bases between the two ends.

This clonotype was counted a few times. V and J are TRBV29-1 and TRBJ2-1, with 8 positions matching TRBD1. Germline CDR1 SQVTM, CDR2 ANQGSEA. The CDR3 runs to 13 residues. After removal of 6 bases from V and 3 bases from J, the junction contained 4 bases not matched to a gene. CDR3 sequence (DNA): TGCAGCGTCTCTGGACAGGGCTACAATGAGCAGTTCTTC. Encoded protein: CSVSGQGYNEQFF.

This clonotype turned up a few times. This sequence joins TRBV15 and TRBJ2-4; no firm D call. CDR1 and CDR2 (germline): LNHNV, YYDKDF (reference sequence). The CDR3 loop spans 15 amino acids. Trimming pared 0 bases from V and 5 bases from J, leaving 11 bases between. CDR3 amino acids: CATSRDPASENIQYF. The CDR3, as DNA: TGTGCCACCAGCAGAGATCCGGCTTCCGAAAACATTCAGTACTTC.

The chain carries TRBV27 and TRBJ1-1, with D perhaps TRBD1 (6 bases). Germline assignment: CDR1 MNHEY and CDR2 SMNVEV (reference sequence). V was shortened by 8 bases and J by 6 bases, with 13 bases between the two germline ends. The CDR3 runs 12 residues. The CDR3 DNA follows: TGTGCCAGCGCTACAGGGAGAGCTGAAGCTTTCTTT. Its protein is CASATGRAEAFF.

The rearrangement links TRBV11-2 to TRBJ1-5, with D unresolved. Germline CDR1 reads SGHAT; CDR2 reads FQNNGV. The CDR3 runs 14 residues. The V and J ends lost 2 bases and 6 bases respectively, with 11 bases between them. The CDR3 bases are TGTGCCAGCAGCTTAACAGTGGCTGGTCAGCCCCAGCATTTT. Its protein is CASSLTVAGQPQHF.